One sample yielded the 25 T cell receptor beta chains listed below, sequenced in a study of blood T cell repertoires in COVID-19. The data were produced by immunoSEQ multiplex PCR, yet TCRdb's version contains in-frame clones alone and is incomplete. The data contain over 200,000 clones, 85% to 90% of them singletons. Specimen: peripheral blood. The receptors were gathered from a man younger than 45 with COVID-19, enrolled during active disease.

CDR3 loop: CASSQGATGYGNQPQHF. The CDR3 coding sequence is TGTGCCAGCAGCCAGGGGGCTACAGGGTATGGCAATCAGCCCCAGCATTTT. The chain couples TRBV4-2 to TRBJ1-5; a weak D match, TRBD1 (6 bases). The CDR3 has 17 amino acids. In germline, CDR1 is LGHNA, CDR2 YNFKEQ. Deletions cut 3 bases from V and 2 bases from J, with 17 bases between.

The chain uses TRBV11-2 and TRBJ1-1; D perhaps matches TRBD1 (6 bases). Trimming removed 6 bases from V and 8 bases from J, with 10 bases in between. CDR1 and CDR2 (germline): SGHAT, FQNNGV. This CDR3 is 11 amino acids long. CDR3 amino acids: CASSRDIEAFF. CDR3 DNA: TGTGCCAGCAGTCGGGACATAGAAGCTTTCTTT. Supplemented by reference TRBV11-2 and TRBJ1-1, the full variable domain reads EAGVAQSPRYKIIEKRQSVAFWCNPISGHATLYWYQQILGQGPKLLIQFQNNGVVDDSQLPKDRFSAERLKGVDSTLKIQPAKLEDSAVYLCASSRDIEAFFGQGTRLTVV.

This sequence joins TRBV5-1 and TRBJ1-1; maybe TRBD1 (6 bases). There are 13 residues in the CDR3. CDR1 and CDR2 from the germline V gene are SGHRS and YFSETQ. The ends were cut back, 1 base at V and 4 bases at J, with 8 bases in the middle. The CDR3 region is CASSLQGPTEAFF. As DNA, the CDR3 is TGCGCCAGCAGCTTGCAGGGGCCCACTGAAGCTTTCTTT.

The rearrangement links TRBV5-1 to TRBJ2-1; 13 nucleotides match TRBD2. Germline CDR1 is SGHRS and CDR2 is YFSETQ. CDR3 length: 13 residues. The CDR3 sequence is CYKLAGGPNEQFF. In DNA, the CDR3 is TGCTACAAACTAGCGGGGGGGCCCAATGAGCAGTTCTTC.

The chain links TRBV7-2 to TRBJ2-1; 8 bases are shared with TRBD2. Germline CDR1 and CDR2: SGHTA and FQGNSA. The CDR3 is 18 residues long. Losses at the gene ends were 4 bases for V and 4 bases for J; bases not matched to a gene: 15. This CDR3 is CASSYKGDSGVAYNEQFF. The CDR3 bases are TGTGCCAGCAGCTACAAGGGGGATAGCGGGGTGGCGTACAATGAGCAGTTCTTC.

The V gene is TRBV24-1, the J gene TRBJ2-1; 11 bases agree with TRBD1. The CDR3 runs to 15 residues. CDR1 is KGHDR, CDR2 SFDVKD, per germline. V was clipped by 7 bases and J by 3 bases; unmatched bases: 4. The CDR3 spells CATRTGTGGYNEQFF. In nucleotides, the CDR3 is TGTGCCACCAGGACCGGGACAGGGGGCTACAATGAGCAGTTCTTC.

The chain has TRBV5-4 and TRBJ2-7; D gene ambiguous. The CDR3 spans 13 residues. Trimming removed 4 bases at V and 5 bases at J, with 13 bases between. Germline V CDR1 and CDR2: SGHNT, YYREEE (reference sequence). For the CDR3, the DNA is TGTGCCAGCAGCGCAACGGTAGTTAACGAGCAGTACTTC. This gives the protein CASSATVVNEQYF.

This clone was found once. V is TRBV3-1 (or the pseudogene TRBV3-2) and J is TRBJ1-1; perhaps TRBD1 as D (6 bases). Germline V CDR1 and CDR2: LGHDT, YNNKEL (reference sequence). The CDR3 extends over 18 amino acids. The ends were cut back, 4 bases at V and 0 bases at J, with 21 bases in the middle. The CDR3 protein is CASSPLPPTGLMNTEAFF. CDR3 nucleotides: TGTGCCAGCAGCCCTCTCCCTCCGACAGGACTCATGAACACTGAAGCTTTCTTT.

The rearrangement links TRBV10-3 to TRBJ2-3, with TRBD1 identical over 9 bases. Germline V gene lookup returns CDR1 ENHRY and CDR2 SYGVKD. The CDR3 extends over 14 amino acids. V shed 3 bases and J 7 bases; nucleotides not matched to a gene: 5. The CDR3 DNA reads as TGTGCCATCAGTGAAGGGACAGGGATATATACGCAGTATTTT. It codes for CAISEGTGIYTQYF.

This chain links TRBV7-7 with TRBJ2-6; 10 bases align to TRBD1. Germline V gene lookup returns CDR1 SSHAT and CDR2 FNYEAQ (reference sequence). Germline trimming cut 5 bases from V and 0 bases from J; bases unmatched to any gene: 7. The CDR3 is 18 amino acids. CDR3 protein: CASSQGTGAYSGANVLTF. In nucleotides, the CDR3 is TGTGCCAGCAGCCAGGGGACAGGGGCTTACTCTGGGGCCAACGTCCTGACTTTC. The full variable domain, its missing parts supplied by reference TRBV7-7 and TRBJ2-6, is GAGVSQSPRYKVTKRGQDVTLRCDPISSHATLYWYQQALGQGPEFLTYFNYEAQPDKSGLPSDRFSAERPEGSISTLTIQRTEQRDSAMYRCASSQGTGAYSGANVLTFGAGSRLTVL.

The chain joins TRBV6-6 to TRBJ1-3; 7 bases agree with TRBD1. The CDR3 extends over 13 amino acids. The J segment lost 4 bases and the V segment lost 7 bases, leaving 4 bases of the junction unmatched. Germline V lookup: CDR1 MNHNY, CDR2 SVGAGI (reference sequence). The CDR3 loop is CASTRGPGNTIYF. The CDR3 DNA is TGTGCCAGCACGAGGGGGCCCGGAAACACCATATATTTT.

J is TRBJ2-1 and V is TRBV7-3, with 14 bases that match TRBD2. V trimming: 1 base; J trimming: 8 bases; junction bases outside the gene matches: 13. Germline V gene data show CDR1 as SGHTA and CDR2 as FQGTGA. This CDR3 is 19 amino acids long. The CDR3 protein is CASSLSAGLAGDLVDEQFF. CDR3 nucleotide sequence: TGTGCCAGCAGCTTAAGCGCGGGACTAGCGGGAGATTTAGTGGATGAGCAGTTCTTC.

The CDR3 here is CASSVAATGVGYGYTF. CDR3 in DNA: TGTGCCAGCAGCGTAGCTGCGACAGGGGTGGGCTATGGCTACACCTTC. The chain carries TRBV9 and TRBJ1-2; TRBD1 matches at 8 bases. Germline V gene data show CDR1 as SGDLS and CDR2 as YYNGEE. This CDR3 is built from 16 residues. Trimming cost V 0 bases and J 4 bases; bases outside gene matches: 8.

The chain recombines TRBV28 with TRBJ1-5; D gene uncertain. V was trimmed by 2 bases and J by 4 bases, leaving 12 bases between them. CDR3 length: 15 amino acids. From germline, CDR1 is MDHEN and CDR2 SYDVKM. The CDR3 DNA follows: TGTGCCAGCAGTTTAGAGACACCTCTTAATCAGCCCCAGCATTTT. Translating it yields CASSLETPLNQPQHF.

This clone is a singleton in its sample. The rearrangement uses TRBV19 and TRBJ2-7; 8 bases fit TRBD2. CDR3 size: 15 residues. Germline assignment: CDR1 LNHDA and CDR2 SQIVND (reference sequence). Trimming took 6 bases from V and 3 from J; bases not matched to a gene: 10. This CDR3 is CASSSAGAVGYEQYF. CDR3 nucleotides: TGTGCCAGTAGCTCAGCGGGGGCCGTGGGCTACGAGCAGTACTTC.

The rearrangement links TRBV19 to TRBJ1-3; D call uncertain. Trimming took off 7 bases at V and 0 bases at J, with 10 bases between the two ends. CDR1 and CDR2 from the germline V gene are LNHDA and SQIVND (reference sequence). The CDR3 is made up of 14 amino acids. The CDR3 bases are TGTGCCAGTACCACACAGTACTCTGGAAACACCATATATTTT. Translation: CASTTQYSGNTIYF.

The rearrangement links TRBV9 to TRBJ2-2; TRBD2 agrees at 14 bases. The CDR3 length is 16 residues. Trimming cost V 4 bases and J 6 bases; bases outside gene matches: 5. CDR1 and CDR2 from the germline V gene are SGDLS and YYNGEE. CDR3 nucleotide sequence: TGTGCCAGCAGCTCGGGACTAGCGGGAGCCGCCGGGGAGCTGTTTTTT. Encoded protein: CASSSGLAGAAGELFF. Based on the CDR3 plus reference TRBV9 and TRBJ2-2, the full variable domain is DSGVTQTPKHLITATGQRVTLRCSPRSGDLSVYWYQQSLDQGLQFLIQYYNGEERAKGNILERFSAQQFPDLHSELNLSSLELGDSALYFCASSSGLAGAAGELFFGEGSRLTVL.

The chain links TRBV4-3 to TRBJ2-5; 14 bases fit TRBD2. V was pared by 3 bases and J by 5 bases, with 8 bases of the junction left unmatched. The V gene's germline CDR1 is LGHNA and CDR2 YSLEER. CDR3 length: 17 amino acids. The CDR3 here is CASSHEGLAGALETQYF. The CDR3, as DNA: TGCGCCAGCAGCCACGAGGGACTAGCGGGAGCTCTGGAGACCCAGTACTTC.

The rearrangement links TRBV7-2 to TRBJ1-5, with TRBD1 identical over 11 bases. Germline CDR1 is SGHTA and CDR2 is FQGNSA. V shed 5 bases, J shed 0 bases, and the junction held 3 bases outside the gene matches. The CDR3 has 16 residues. CDR3 coding DNA: TGTGCCAGCAGCAAAGGGACAGGGGGTAGCAATCAGCCCCAGCATTTT. As protein: CASSKGTGGSNQPQHF.

The rearrangement links TRBV18 to TRBJ2-7, with D uncertain. Germline lookup yields CDR1 KGHSH and CDR2 LQKENI. The V end lost 2 bases, the J end lost 3 bases, and 14 bases lay between the germline ends. This CDR3 has 15 residues. CDR3 nucleotide sequence: TGTGCCAGCTCACCAACGGAGTTTGAAGGCTACGAGCAGTACTTC. This gives the protein CASSPTEFEGYEQYF. Looking up the rest from reference TRBV18 and TRBJ2-7 gives the full variable domain: NAGVMQNPRHLVRRRGQEARLRCSPMKGHSHVYWYRQLPEEGLKFMVYLQKENIIDESGMPKERFSAEFPKEGPSILRIQQVVRGDSAAYFCASSPTEFEGYEQYFGPGTRLTVT.

The CDR3 nucleotides are TGTGCCAGCAGCGTAGCGGGACAGGGGGCTGGGGAAGCTTTCTTT. It specifies CASSVAGQGAGEAFF. The rearrangement links TRBV9 to TRBJ1-1; TRBD1 matches 12 bases. Losses at the gene ends were 0 bases for V and 8 bases for J; bases not matched to a gene: 5. Germline lookup yields CDR1 SGDLS and CDR2 YYNGEE. This CDR3 has 15 amino acids. The whole variable domain, remainder taken from reference TRBV9 and TRBJ1-1, is DSGVTQTPKHLITATGQRVTLRCSPRSGDLSVYWYQQSLDQGLQFLIQYYNGEERAKGNILERFSAQQFPDLHSELNLSSLELGDSALYFCASSVAGQGAGEAFFGQGTRLTVV.

The chain carries TRBV6-1 and TRBJ2-7; 10 nucleotides agree with TRBD1. The CDR3 length is 15 residues. V lost 5 bases, J lost 5 bases, and 9 bases stayed unmatched. CDR1 MNHNS and CDR2 SASEGT come from the germline V gene. DNA for the CDR3: TGTGCCAGCAGTCGGGGACAGGGGAAGAAGGACGAGCAGTACTTC. Its translation: CASSRGQGKKDEQYF.

This chain joins TRBV29-1 and TRBJ1-2; D unclear. Per the germline V gene, CDR1 is SQVTM and CDR2 is ANQGSEA. The CDR3 totals 12 residues. Deletions cut 7 bases from V and 4 bases from J, with 13 bases between. CDR3 sequence reads: CSGGYVGYGYTF. As DNA, the CDR3 is TGCAGCGGAGGGTATGTCGGCTATGGCTACACCTTC.

V usage is TRBV5-6 and J usage is TRBJ2-1, with a weak D call TRBD2 (6 bases). Trimming left V 1 base short and J 14 bases short, with 19 bases between. CDR3 length: 14 residues. Germline V gives CDR1 SGHDT, CDR2 YYEEEE. The CDR3 sequence: CASSLRLAAGGEFF. The DNA of the CDR3 is TGTGCCAGCAGCTTGAGGCTAGCCGCCGGAGGGGAGTTCTTC.

The chain couples TRBV7-2 to TRBJ1-3; D remains unclear. The CDR3 consists of 16 residues. V was clipped by 3 bases and J by 4 bases, with 16 bases between them. Germline V gives CDR1 SGHTA, CDR2 FQGNSA. CDR3 sequence: CASSLGGGRLGNTIYF. The CDR3, as DNA: TGTGCCAGCAGCTTGGGAGGAGGGAGATTAGGAAACACCATATATTTT. The variable domain in full, with the rest retrieved from reference TRBV7-2 and TRBJ1-3, is GAGVSQSPSNKVTEKGKDVELRCDPISGHTALYWYRQSLGQGLEFLIYFQGNSAPDKSGLPSDRFSAERTGGSVSTLTIQRTQQEDSAVYLCASSLGGGRLGNTIYFGEGSWLTVV.